This T cell receptor (beta chain) stems from a study of OX40 agonist ivuxolimab in advanced cancers. V gave up 4 bases and J gave up 5 bases; unmatched junction bases: 10. Per germline, CDR1 SGDLS and CDR2 YYNGEE. The CDR3 sequence is 16 residues long. Clones were sequenced by immunoSEQ multiplex PCR, and TCRdb holds only the in-frame ones, with some missing. The sample lists some 74,000 clones; roughly four fifths were seen once. This specimen consisted of CD4+ or CD8+ T cells sorted from blood, obtained in a trial of the OX40 agonist ivuxolimab. This receptor was obtained from an adult with an advanced solid tumor such as melanoma, head and neck, liver or kidney cancer. The chain joins TRBV9 to TRBJ2-5; 11 bases are shared with TRBD1. CDR3 DNA sequence: TGTGCCAGCAGCCCCCTAGGACAGGGGGCAGGGGAGACCCAGTACTTC. Its translation is CASSPLGQGAGETQYF.